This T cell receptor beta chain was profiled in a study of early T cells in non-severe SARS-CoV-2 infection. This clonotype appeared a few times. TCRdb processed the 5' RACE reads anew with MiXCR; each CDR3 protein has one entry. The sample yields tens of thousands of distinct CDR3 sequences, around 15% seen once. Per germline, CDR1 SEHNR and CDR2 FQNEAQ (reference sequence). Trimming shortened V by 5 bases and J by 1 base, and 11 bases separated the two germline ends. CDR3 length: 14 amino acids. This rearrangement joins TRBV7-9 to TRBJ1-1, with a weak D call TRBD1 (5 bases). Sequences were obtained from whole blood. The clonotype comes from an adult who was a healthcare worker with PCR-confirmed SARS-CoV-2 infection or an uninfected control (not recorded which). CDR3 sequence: CASSRQTGNTEAFF. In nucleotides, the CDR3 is TGTGCCAGCAGCCGTCAAACAGGGAACACTGAAGCTTTCTTT.